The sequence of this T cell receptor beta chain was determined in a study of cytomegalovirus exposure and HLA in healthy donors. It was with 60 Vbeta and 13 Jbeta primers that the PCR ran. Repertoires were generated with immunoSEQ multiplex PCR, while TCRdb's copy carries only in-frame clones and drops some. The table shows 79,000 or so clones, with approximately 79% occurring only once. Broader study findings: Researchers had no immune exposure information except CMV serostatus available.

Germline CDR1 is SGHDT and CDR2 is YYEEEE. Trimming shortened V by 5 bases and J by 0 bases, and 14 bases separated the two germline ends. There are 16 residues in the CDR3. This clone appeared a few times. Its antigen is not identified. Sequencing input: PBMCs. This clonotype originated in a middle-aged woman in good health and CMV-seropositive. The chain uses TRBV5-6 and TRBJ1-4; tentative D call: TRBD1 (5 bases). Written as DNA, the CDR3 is TGTGCCAGCAGTCGACAGATCGCTGCAACTAATGAAAAACTGTTTTTT. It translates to CASSRQIAATNEKLFF.